Shown below are 20 T cell receptor beta chains from a single sample sequenced in a study of PD-L1 blockade in urothelial cancer. Measured with immunoSEQ multiplex PCR; TCRdb has only the in-frame clones, and not every one. The sample has 50,000 or so clones, about 80% seen once. Sequenced material: PBMCs, taken around atezolizumab (anti-PD-L1) treatment. Every receptor here comes from a man in his 70s with urothelial cancer.

The chain links TRBV4-2 to TRBJ2-6, with 9 bases that match TRBD1. This CDR3 is 19 amino acids long. With 2 bases clipped from V and 2 bases from J, the junction kept 10 bases outside the gene matches. Germline values: CDR1 LGHNA, CDR2 YNFKEQ. This CDR3 is CASSQPRDREPTGANVLTF. The CDR3 DNA follows: TGTGCCAGCAGCCAACCCCGGGACAGGGAACCCACTGGGGCCAACGTCCTGACTTTC.

The rearrangement uses TRBV18 and TRBJ1-2, with 12 bases matching TRBD1. Germline CDR1 reads KGHSH; CDR2 reads LQKENI. The junction had 7 bases not matched to a gene; V was cut back by 2 bases and J by 0 bases. The CDR3 has 18 amino acids. In DNA form, the CDR3 reads TGTGCCAGCTCACCATCGGGACAGGGGGCCCTATCTAACTATGGCTACACCTTC. Protein: CASSPSGQGALSNYGYTF.

The chain couples TRBV6-1 to TRBJ2-2, with D perhaps TRBD1 (5 bases). Germline CDR1 reads MNHNS; CDR2 reads SASEGT. Trimming pared 6 bases from V and 6 bases from J, leaving 14 bases between. The CDR3 runs 14 residues. DNA of the CDR3: TGTGCCAGCAGCGCAGTGTCAGGGTCCGGGGAGCTGTTTTTT. Its protein is CASSAVSGSGELFF.

This clone was recorded a few times. This rearrangement joins TRBV20-1 to TRBJ2-7; TRBD1 agrees at 10 bases. Germline trimming cut 6 bases from V and 5 bases from J; bases unmatched to any gene: 1. Germline V gene lookup returns CDR1 DFQATT and CDR2 SNEGSKA (reference sequence). The CDR3 loop spans 11 amino acids. Written as DNA, the CDR3 is TGCAGTGCCGGGACAGGGGACGAGCAGTACTTC. This codes for CSAGTGDEQYF.

The CDR3 sequence: CASSERSGTGSGYTF. CDR3 bases: TGTGCCAGCAGTGAACGCTCCGGGACAGGAAGCGGCTACACCTTC. The chain links TRBV6-1 to TRBJ1-2; 8 positions agree with TRBD1. Trimming took 2 bases from V and 8 from J; bases not matched to a gene: 10. The CDR3 contains 15 residues. The germline CDR1 and CDR2 sequences are MNHNS and SASEGT.

The V and J genes are TRBV5-6 and TRBJ1-2; tentative D call: TRBD1 (5 bases). Per the germline V gene, CDR1 is SGHDT and CDR2 is YYEEEE. This CDR3 has 13 residues. V gave up 9 bases and J gave up 1 base, with 13 bases separating them. The CDR3 loop is CATSRGDNYGYTF. The CDR3 DNA sequence: TGTGCCACCTCCCGGGGGGATAACTATGGCTACACCTTC. The full variable domain, completed using reference TRBV5-6 and TRBJ1-2, is DAGVTQSPTHLIKTRGQQVTLRCSPKSGHDTVSWYQQALGQGPQFIFQYYEEEERQRGNFPDRFSGHQFPNYSSELNVNALLLGDSALYLCATSRGDNYGYTFGSGTRLTVV.

For the CDR3, the DNA is TGTGCCAGCAGACTAGCACGTAGCACAGATACGCAGTATTTT. Its translation is CASRLARSTDTQYF. The rearrangement uses TRBV27 and TRBJ2-3; possible D gene TRBD2, 6 bases. V lost 6 bases to trimming and J lost 0 bases, with 10 bases between them. This CDR3 comprises 14 residues. Germline CDR1 is MNHEY and CDR2 is SMNVEV (reference sequence).

The chain is built from TRBV28 and TRBJ2-3; 8 positions agree with TRBD1. The CDR3 totals 13 residues. CDR1 MDHEN and CDR2 SYDVKM come from the germline V gene. The J segment lost 4 bases and the V segment lost 8 bases, leaving 5 bases of the junction unmatched. DNA for the CDR3: TGTGCCAGCGGACAGGGAGTATCAGATACGCAGTATTTT. As protein: CASGQGVSDTQYF.

The chain employs TRBV6-1 and TRBJ2-7; TRBD1 matches 9 bases. Germline V lookup: CDR1 MNHNS, CDR2 SASEGT. The CDR3 totals 13 residues. With 7 bases clipped from V and 4 bases from J, the junction kept 5 bases outside the gene matches. The CDR3 loop is CASNKDRGYEQYF. DNA of the CDR3: TGTGCCAGCAACAAGGACAGGGGTTACGAGCAGTACTTC.

This clone was seen just once. This chain uses TRBV18 with TRBJ2-2; 7 bases map to TRBD2. J lost 9 bases, V lost 2 bases, and 12 bases had no gene match. Germline V gene sequence: CDR1 KGHSH, CDR2 LQKENI. This CDR3 contains 16 residues. The CDR3 nucleotides read TGTGCCAGCTCACCAAGTTTAACTAGCGCCGACCGGGAGCTGTTTTTT. Residues: CASSPSLTSADRELFF.

V usage is TRBV5-5 and J usage is TRBJ2-3, with 10 positions matching TRBD1. Trimming took 4 bases from V and 6 from J; bases not matched to a gene: 8. Germline-derived CDR1 and CDR2 are SGHKS and YYEKEE (reference sequence). This CDR3 is 15 amino acids long. This chain's CDR3 is CASSMTGGSGDTQYF. CDR3 DNA sequence: TGTGCCAGCAGCATGACAGGGGGCTCGGGTGATACGCAGTATTTT.

The V and J genes are TRBV7-8 and TRBJ1-6, with unresolved D. This CDR3 is 16 amino acids long. The germline V gene encodes CDR1 SGHVS and CDR2 FQNEAQ. Trimming cost V 0 bases and J 5 bases, with 11 bases left between them. The CDR3 sequence is CASSLAPRGNNSPLHF. Here the CDR3 DNA reads TGTGCCAGCAGCTTAGCTCCCCGGGGTAATAATTCACCCCTCCACTTT.

The chain carries TRBV7-2 and TRBJ1-2; D might be TRBD1 (5 bases). V lost 1 base to trimming and J lost 7 bases, with 19 bases between them. The length of the CDR3 is 16 residues. CDR1 and CDR2 (germline): SGHTA, FQGNSA. This CDR3 is CASSLVDLGPLSGYTF. The CDR3 DNA reads as TGTGCCAGCAGCTTAGTGGACCTGGGGCCCCTCTCTGGCTACACCTTC.

J is TRBJ2-7 and V is TRBV28; D is undetermined. CDR1 is MDHEN, CDR2 SYDVKM, per germline. The CDR3 totals 12 residues. V gave up 4 bases and J gave up 7 bases, with 11 bases separating them. The CDR3 protein is CASSSSTEEQYF. In DNA form, the CDR3 reads TGTGCCAGCAGTTCGTCAACCGAGGAGCAGTACTTC.

The chain is built from TRBV27 and TRBJ2-1; 8 bases are a match to TRBD2. The V gene end was trimmed by 6 bases and the J gene end by 8 bases; junction bases not matched to a gene: 15. Germline CDR1 is MNHEY and CDR2 is SMNVEV (reference sequence). The CDR3 covers 16 residues. The CDR3 nucleotides read TGTGCCAGCAGGAGGGAAGGGACTAGAAGGAATGATGAGCAGTTCTTC. Translating gives CASRREGTRRNDEQFF.

The chain employs TRBV6-1 and TRBJ1-6; maybe TRBD1 (5 bases). This CDR3 region has 15 residues. Trimming took off 3 bases at V and 0 bases at J, with 6 bases between the two ends. CDR1 and CDR2 from the germline V gene are MNHNS and SASEGT. The CDR3 sequence: CASSEGGSYNSPLHF. In nucleotides, the CDR3 is TGTGCCAGCAGTGAGGGGGGCTCCTATAATTCACCCCTCCACTTT.

The V call is TRBV6-1, the J call TRBJ1-5, with 7 bases lining up with TRBD1. The junction had 2 bases not matched to a gene; V was cut back by 6 bases and J by 0 bases. This CDR3 comprises 14 residues. In germline, CDR1 is MNHNS, CDR2 SASEGT. CDR3 nucleotides: TGTGCCAGCAGGACAGGGTATAGCAATCAGCCCCAGCATTTT. Its translation is CASRTGYSNQPQHF.

The V call is TRBV6-1, the J call TRBJ1-2; 7 bases are shared with TRBD1. Germline loops: CDR1 MNHNS, CDR2 SASEGT. V lost 4 bases to trimming and J lost 4 bases; unmatched junction nucleotides: 3. This CDR3 spans 13 amino acids. The CDR3: CASSGNRGYGYTF. CDR3 nucleotides: TGTGCCAGCAGTGGGAACAGGGGCTATGGCTACACCTTC.

The J gene is TRBJ2-5, the V gene TRBV9; 8 bases map to TRBD2. CDR3 length equals 15 residues. Unmatched junction bases numbered 11, after V lost 5 bases and J lost 5 bases. The germline V gene encodes CDR1 SGDLS and CDR2 YYNGEE. CDR3 sequence: CASSAQRERWETQYF. The CDR3 region has the DNA TGTGCCAGCAGTGCCCAGCGGGAGAGGTGGGAGACCCAGTACTTC.

The V and J genes are TRBV6-5 and TRBJ1-2, with D unclear. Deletions cut 8 bases from V and 7 bases from J, with 17 bases between. The CDR3 is 13 amino acids. Germline CDR1 reads MNHEY; CDR2 reads SVGAGI. CDR3 residues: CASGRPRRGGYTF. The CDR3 DNA reads TGTGCCAGCGGTCGACCGCGTCGGGGTGGCTACACCTTC.